These 21 T cell receptor beta chains share one sample of origin, sequenced in a study of PD-1 blockade in classical Hodgkin lymphoma. Using immunoSEQ multiplex PCR, the repertoire was profiled, and TCRdb retains in-frame clones only, with some absent. This table has 40,000 to 55,000 clones, just under 80% appearing once. Specified time point: cycle 4 day 1 (C4D1), after six to seven weeks of nivolumab. Each and every patient relapsed after autologous stem cell transplantation, and patients got differing brentuximab vedotin exposure. Material: peripheral blood mononuclear cells (PBMCs), obtained before the fourth cycle of nivolumab. The receptors shown here come from a human donor with classical Hodgkin lymphoma.

The chain is built from TRBV19 and TRBJ1-2; D possibly corresponds to TRBD1 (6 bases). This CDR3 comprises 12 residues. Trimming removed 5 bases from V and 10 bases from J, with 14 bases in between. Per germline, CDR1 LNHDA and CDR2 SQIVND (reference sequence). CDR3 loop: CASSPPQGVYTF. CDR3 DNA: TGTGCCAGTAGTCCCCCACAGGGAGTCTACACCTTC.

The chain combines TRBV6-5 with TRBJ2-7; TRBD1 matches at 8 bases. CDR3 size: 14 residues. CDR1 and CDR2 (germline): MNHEY, SVGAGI. V lost 3 bases and J lost 4; bases outside the gene matches: 5. The DNA for the CDR3 is TGTGCCAGCAGTTATCGGACAGGGAAGTACGAGCAGTACTTC. Its protein product is CASSYRTGKYEQYF.

This rearrangement joins TRBV19 to TRBJ2-7; TRBD1 aligns across 7 bases. Germline V gives CDR1 LNHDA, CDR2 SQIVND (reference sequence). The CDR3 totals 14 residues. V was clipped by 6 bases and J by 2 bases; unmatched bases: 7. CDR3 region: CASSPGQNTYEQYF. CDR3 coding DNA: TGTGCCAGTAGCCCGGGACAGAACACCTACGAGCAGTACTTC.

In its sample, this clone was seen a few times. V and J are TRBV7-9 and TRBJ1-1, with TRBD1 as a possible D gene (5 bases). Between the trimmed V and J ends, which lost 5 bases and 6 bases, there was a span of 19 bases. The germline gives CDR1 SEHNR, CDR2 FQNEAQ (reference sequence). The CDR3 is 15 residues long. Here the CDR3 DNA reads TGTGCCAGCAGCCCCCCTTTTCGGATAGGGGCTGAAGCTTTCTTT. Its protein is CASSPPFRIGAEAFF.

The chain is built from TRBV4-3 and TRBJ2-3, with no clear D. From germline, CDR1 is LGHNA and CDR2 YSLEER. Between the trimmed V and J ends, which lost 0 bases and 6 bases, there was a span of 7 bases. This CDR3 is built from 13 residues. CDR3 region: CASSQDLGDTQYF. The CDR3 DNA reads as TGCGCCAGCAGCCAAGATCTTGGGGATACGCAGTATTTT.

The V and J genes are TRBV18 and TRBJ1-1, with 7 bases fitting TRBD1. V lost 6 bases, J lost 5 bases, and 3 bases stayed unmatched. There are 12 residues in the CDR3. In germline, CDR1 is KGHSH, CDR2 LQKENI. CDR3 residues: CASSPDRTEAFF. The CDR3 coding sequence is TGTGCCAGCTCGCCGGACAGGACTGAAGCTTTCTTT.

The V call is TRBV5-1, the J call TRBJ2-7; unclear D gene. V gave up 0 bases and J gave up 6 bases, with 10 bases separating them. Germline loops: CDR1 SGHRS, CDR2 YFSETQ. The CDR3 is 13 amino acids. CDR3 DNA sequence: TGCGCCAGCAGCTTGGGTCGGTCCGGCGAGCAGTACTTC. Translated, it gives CASSLGRSGEQYF.

This clone was detected a few times. The genes are TRBV5-8 and TRBJ2-3; TRBD2 might be the D (7 bases). Trimming removed 4 bases at V and 7 bases at J, with 16 bases between. Germline V lookup: CDR1 SGHTS, CDR2 YDEGEE. The CDR3 has 14 amino acids. The CDR3 is CASSRGAVPNTQYF. The CDR3 DNA reads as TGTGCCAGCAGCCGGGGGGCGGTCCCAAATACGCAGTATTTT.

This clone showed up just a few times. The chain carries TRBV5-8 and TRBJ1-5; 8 bases are a match to TRBD1. J lost 7 bases, V lost 2 bases, and 5 bases had no gene match. This CDR3 has 14 amino acids. Germline assignment: CDR1 SGHTS and CDR2 YDEGEE. The CDR3 loop reads CASSFRTGNQPQHF. In DNA form, the CDR3 reads TGTGCCAGCAGCTTCCGGACAGGGAACCAGCCCCAGCATTTT.

The chain recombines TRBV5-1 with TRBJ2-7; D may be TRBD1 or TRBD2 (6 bases each). The germline CDR1 and CDR2 sequences are SGHRS and YFSETQ. CDR3 length: 15 residues. Between the trimmed V and J ends, which lost 4 bases and 2 bases, there was a span of 16 bases. DNA of the CDR3: TGCGCCAGCAGCGCTACTAGGGGGGCCCCCTACGAGCAGTACTTC. Translated, it gives CASSATRGAPYEQYF.

This clone was seen once. The chain carries TRBV7-2 and TRBJ2-5; a weak D match, TRBD2 (6 bases). CDR1 is SGHTA, CDR2 FQGNSA, per germline. The V gene lost 4 bases and the J gene lost 4 bases, with 7 bases spanning the gap. CDR3 size: 12 residues. The CDR3: CASSYGRETQYF. Written as DNA, the CDR3 is TGTGCCAGCAGCTACGGGAGAGAGACCCAGTACTTC.

The CDR3 nucleotides read TGCAGCGGGGGGAAGGAGCTGAACACTGAAGCTTTCTTT. Translated, it gives CSGGKELNTEAFF. V gene TRBV29-1 combines with J gene TRBJ1-1; TRBD1 is a possible D gene (5 bases). Trimming shortened V by 7 bases and J by 0 bases, and 12 bases separated the two germline ends. Germline assignment: CDR1 SQVTM and CDR2 ANQGSEA. This CDR3 comprises 13 residues.

The chain uses TRBV10-3 and TRBJ2-5, with 7 bases that match TRBD2. The length of the CDR3 is 15 residues. J gave up 1 base and V 11 bases, and 13 bases lay outside the gene matches. CDR1 is ENHRY, CDR2 SYGVKD, per germline. In DNA, the CDR3 is TGTGCCGCCCTATACATACGGGGGGTCCAAGAGACCCAGTACTTC. Its translation is CAALYIRGVQETQYF.

This clone showed up just a few times. This sequence joins TRBV7-2 and TRBJ2-5; TRBD2 agrees at 11 bases. Losses at the gene ends were 5 bases for V and 5 bases for J; bases not matched to a gene: 10. Germline assignment: CDR1 SGHTA and CDR2 FQGNSA. The CDR3 runs 16 residues. The CDR3 coding sequence is TGTGCCAGCAGCGAGATAGCGGGGGGGCGGCTGGAGACCCAGTACTTC. Amino acids: CASSEIAGGRLETQYF.

This clone was observed once. The chain uses TRBV28 and TRBJ2-5; the D is unclear. This CDR3 region has 14 residues. Germline V gene lookup returns CDR1 MDHEN and CDR2 SYDVKM. V shed 1 base and J shed 4 bases, with 10 bases lying between them. The CDR3 DNA sequence: TGTGCCAGCAGTTTATTAGGGCCAGCAGAGACCCAGTACTTC. It specifies CASSLLGPAETQYF.

This rearrangement joins TRBV7-9 to TRBJ2-3; maybe TRBD2 (5 bases). The CDR3 spans 14 residues. Germline V gene sequence: CDR1 SEHNR, CDR2 FQNEAQ (reference sequence). The germline V and J ends were trimmed by 2 bases and 0 bases, with 6 bases remaining between them. The CDR3 spells CASSLRLSTDTQYF. The CDR3 DNA is TGTGCCAGCAGCTTACGACTAAGCACAGATACGCAGTATTTT.

This chain uses TRBV4-3 with TRBJ2-1; tentatively, D is TRBD1 (5 bases). V lost 0 bases and J lost 5, with 14 bases in between. This CDR3 contains 16 residues. CDR1 and CDR2 (germline): LGHNA, YSLEER. The CDR3, as DNA: TGCGCCAGCAGCCAAGATCCAGGGTGGATAGACAATGAGCAGTTCTTC. Translated: CASSQDPGWIDNEQFF.

The V call is TRBV5-4, the J call TRBJ2-2, with D possibly being TRBD2 (5 bases). Per germline, CDR1 SGHNT and CDR2 YYREEE (reference sequence). The V and J ends lost 1 base and 7 bases respectively, with 8 bases between them. The CDR3 totals 13 residues. CDR3 sequence reads: CASSLRAGGELFF. DNA for the CDR3: TGTGCCAGCAGCTTGAGGGCGGGCGGGGAGCTGTTTTTT.

In the case of this clone: Other DNA sequences in this specimen translate into the identical CDR3. The rearrangement joins TRBV28 to TRBJ1-5; no firm D call. There are 13 residues in the CDR3. Germline V gene data show CDR1 as MDHEN and CDR2 as SYDVKM. V was clipped by 3 bases and J by 0 bases, with 3 bases between them. CDR3 DNA: TGTGCCAGCAGTTTTAGTAGCAATCAGCCCCAGCATTTT. Its translation is CASSFSSNQPQHF. Together with reference TRBV28 and TRBJ1-5, the CDR3 gives the full variable domain: DVKVTQSSRYLVKRTGEKVFLECVQDMDHENMFWYRQDPGLGLRLIYFSYDVKMKEKGDIPEGYSVSREKKERFSLILESASTNQTSMYLCASSFSSNQPQHFGDGTRLSIL.

The V gene is TRBV19, the J gene TRBJ1-1; no clear D. Trimming stripped 7 bases from V and 2 bases from J, with 11 bases between. The CDR3 length is 13 residues. Germline CDR1 is LNHDA and CDR2 is SQIVND (reference sequence). The CDR3 loop reads CASIGLRNTEAFF. Here the CDR3 DNA reads TGTGCCAGTATAGGGTTGCGAAACACTGAAGCTTTCTTT.

The V and J genes are TRBV5-1 and TRBJ2-2; maybe TRBD1 (5 bases). The germline V and J ends were trimmed by 3 bases and 4 bases, with 19 bases remaining between them. Germline V gene lookup returns CDR1 SGHRS and CDR2 YFSETQ. The CDR3 covers 17 residues. For the CDR3, the DNA is TGCGCCAGCAGCTCGAGAACGGACACCCTAGGCACCGGGGAGCTGTTTTTT. Encoded protein: CASSSRTDTLGTGELFF.